Following are 9 T cell receptor beta chains from one sample sequenced in a study of tumor and adjacent non-tumor tissue in lung cancer. Three rounds of nested PCR, following a modified ARM-PCR protocol, produced the TCRbeta library. TCRdb fed the multiplex PCR reads into MiXCR, producing one record per CDR3 protein. Of 40,000 to 55,000 distinct CDR3 sequences in the sample, 74% were seen once. No cell sorting was done before RNA was extracted from the tissue. The normal lung tissue was taken more than 3 cm from the tumor edge. Material: distant non-tumor lung tissue. These receptors originate from a woman aged 60-70 years with non-small cell lung cancer.

This clonotype is a singleton in its sample. Relative to the germline gene, one junction end is altered; a read error may explain this. CDR3 nucleotides: TGTGCCTGCAGCTCCATTGCGGGACGCCGAGAAAAACTGTTTTTT. Translation gives CACSSIAGRREKLFF. The V call is TRBV28, the J call TRBJ1-4, with D perhaps TRBD1 (5 bases). The CDR3 is made up of 15 amino acids. Germline V lookup: CDR1 MDHEN, CDR2 SYDVKM. The full variable domain, rest sourced from reference TRBV28 and TRBJ1-4, is DVKVTQSSRYLVKRTGEKVFLECVQDMDHENMFWYRQDPGLGLRLIYFSYDVKMKEKGDIPEGYSVSREKKERFSLILESASTNQTSMYLCACSSIAGRREKLFFGSGTQLSVL.

As to this clonotype: It may be a read error: a sequence one base away is much more abundant. The chain links TRBV28 to TRBJ2-5; TRBD1 aligns across 10 bases. V was clipped by 5 bases and J by 5 bases; unmatched bases: 11. CDR1 is MDHEN and CDR2 is SYDVKM in the germline V gene. The CDR3 is 16 amino acids. CDR3 amino acids: CASSLGQGKGVETQYF. The DNA for the CDR3 is TGTGCCAGCAGTCTGGGACAGGGGAAGGGGGTCGAGACCCAGTACTTC.

This clonotype came up a few times. The chain is built from TRBV15 and TRBJ2-5, with D tentatively TRBD1 (5 bases). The CDR3 length is 15 residues. V lost 3 bases to trimming and J lost 0 bases, with 11 bases between them. Germline CDR1 reads LNHNV; CDR2 reads YYDKDF (reference sequence). DNA for the CDR3: TGTGCCACCAGCAGGCCAGACAGTGACCAAGAGACCCAGTACTTC. Amino acid sequence: CATSRPDSDQETQYF.

This clonotype appeared once. One junction end does not reproduce the germline sequence, and a read error may be involved. The V call is TRBV4-3, the J call TRBJ2-1; D uncertain. Per the germline V gene, CDR1 is LGHNA and CDR2 is YSLEER. The CDR3 has 15 amino acids. The CDR3 DNA reads TGCGCTAGCAGCCCTCTATTGAGCTCCTACAATGAGCAGTTCTTC. It specifies CASSPLLSSYNEQFF.

A note on this clonotype: The junction departs from germline at one end; a sequencing error may be responsible. The J gene is TRBJ2-3, the V gene TRBV4-2; a weak D match, TRBD2 (6 bases). The CDR3 spans 16 residues. The germline CDR1 and CDR2 sequences are LGHNA and YNFKEQ. CDR3 bases: TGTGCCAGCAGCGCCGGACGGGAGCGGCGCACGGATACACAGTATTTT. Its translation: CASSAGRERRTDTQYF.

A remark on this clonotype: An end of the junction differs from the germline gene, which may be a read error. The rearrangement joins TRBV6-5 to TRBJ2-5; tentative D call: TRBD1 (5 bases). The CDR3 runs to 14 residues. Germline lookup yields CDR1 MNHEY and CDR2 SVGAGI. The CDR3 is CVSSRARGQKTQYF. In DNA, the CDR3 is TGTGTCAGCAGTCGGGCAAGGGGTCAAAAGACCCAGTACTTC.

Turning to this clonotype: This sequence may be a read error, since a much larger clone differs from it by one base. The V and J genes are TRBV20-1 and TRBJ1-1; a possible D gene is TRBD1 (5 bases). This CDR3 is built from 12 residues. Germline lookup yields CDR1 DFQATT and CDR2 SNEGSKA (reference sequence). The CDR3 loop is CSTSGGVGEAFF. The CDR3 DNA is TGCAGTACTAGTGGAGGGGTGGGTGAAGCTTTCTTT.

At least ten counts were recorded for this clonotype. The chain is built from TRBV12-3 or TRBV12-4 and TRBJ2-1; D ambiguous. Trimming cost V 3 bases and J 7 bases, with 4 bases left between them. There are 11 residues in the CDR3. The CDR3 bases are TGTGCCAGCAGTTTCGAGAATGAGCAGTTCTTC. Its protein is CASSFENEQFF.

This clonotype came up once. V usage is TRBV4-3 and J usage is TRBJ2-4; 9 positions agree with TRBD1. Per the germline V gene, CDR1 is LGHNA and CDR2 is YSLEER. The CDR3 has 15 residues. This CDR3 is CVSSPGQGTIDIQYF. CDR3 sequence (DNA): TGCGTCAGTAGTCCGGGACAGGGAACCATCGACATTCAGTACTTC.